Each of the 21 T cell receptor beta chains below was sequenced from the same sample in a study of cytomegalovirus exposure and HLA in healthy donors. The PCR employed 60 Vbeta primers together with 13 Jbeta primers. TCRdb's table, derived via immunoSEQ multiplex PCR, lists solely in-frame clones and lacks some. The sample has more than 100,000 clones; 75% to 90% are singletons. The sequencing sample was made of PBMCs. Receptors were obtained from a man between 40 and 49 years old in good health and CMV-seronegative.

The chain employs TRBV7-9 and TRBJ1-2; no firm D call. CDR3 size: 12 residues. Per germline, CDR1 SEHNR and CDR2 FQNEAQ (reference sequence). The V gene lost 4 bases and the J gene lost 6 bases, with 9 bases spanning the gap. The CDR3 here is CASSSDLHGYTF. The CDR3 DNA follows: TGTGCCAGCAGCTCAGACTTGCATGGCTACACCTTC. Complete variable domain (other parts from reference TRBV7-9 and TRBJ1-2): DTGVSQNPRHKITKRGQNVTFRCDPISEHNRLYWYRQTLGQGPEFLTYFQNEAQLEKSRLLSDRFSAERPKGSFSTLEIQRTEQGDSAMYLCASSSDLHGYTFGSGTRLTVV.

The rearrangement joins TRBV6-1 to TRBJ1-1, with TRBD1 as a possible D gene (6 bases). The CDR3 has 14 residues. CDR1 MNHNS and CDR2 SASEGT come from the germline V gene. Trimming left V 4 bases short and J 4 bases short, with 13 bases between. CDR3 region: CASSVTGLPTEAFF. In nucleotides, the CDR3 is TGTGCCAGCAGTGTTACAGGGCTCCCCACTGAAGCTTTCTTT.

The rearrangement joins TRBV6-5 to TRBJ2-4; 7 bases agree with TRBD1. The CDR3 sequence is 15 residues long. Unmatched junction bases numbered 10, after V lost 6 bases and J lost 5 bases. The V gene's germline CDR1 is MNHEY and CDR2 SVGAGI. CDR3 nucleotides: TGTGCCAGCAGCTCGACAGGGATAGAGGAAAACATTCAGTACTTC. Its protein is CASSSTGIEENIQYF.

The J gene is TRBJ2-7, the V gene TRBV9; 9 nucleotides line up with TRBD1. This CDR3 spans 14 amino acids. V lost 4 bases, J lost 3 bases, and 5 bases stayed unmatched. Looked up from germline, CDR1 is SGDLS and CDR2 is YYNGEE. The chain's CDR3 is CASSFRDRDYEQYF. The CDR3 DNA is TGTGCCAGCAGCTTCCGGGACAGGGACTACGAGCAGTACTTC.

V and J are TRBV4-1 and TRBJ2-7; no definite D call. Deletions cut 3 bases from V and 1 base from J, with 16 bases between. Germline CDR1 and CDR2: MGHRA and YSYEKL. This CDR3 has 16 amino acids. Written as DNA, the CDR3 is TGCGCCAGCAGCCAGAATGTTCAACTCTCTTCCTACGAGCAGTACTTC. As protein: CASSQNVQLSSYEQYF.

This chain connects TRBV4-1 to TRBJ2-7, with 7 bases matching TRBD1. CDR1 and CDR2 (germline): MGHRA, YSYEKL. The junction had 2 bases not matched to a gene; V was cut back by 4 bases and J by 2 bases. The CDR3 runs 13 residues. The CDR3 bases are TGCGCCAGCAGCCGGGACAGAACCTACGAGCAGTACTTC. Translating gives CASSRDRTYEQYF.

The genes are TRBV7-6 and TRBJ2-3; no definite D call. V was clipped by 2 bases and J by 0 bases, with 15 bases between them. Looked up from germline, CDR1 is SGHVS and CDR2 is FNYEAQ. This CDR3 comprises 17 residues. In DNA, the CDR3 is TGTGCCAGCAGCTTAATAGAGGTCTCCGCTAGCACAGATACGCAGTATTTT. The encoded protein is CASSLIEVSASTDTQYF.

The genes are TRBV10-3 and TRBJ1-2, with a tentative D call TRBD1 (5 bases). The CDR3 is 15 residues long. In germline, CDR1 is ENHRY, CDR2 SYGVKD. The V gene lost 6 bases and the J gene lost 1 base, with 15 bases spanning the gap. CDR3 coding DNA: TGTGCCATCAGGGATTGGGGCGAGGTTAACTATGGCTACACCTTC. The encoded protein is CAIRDWGEVNYGYTF.

CDR3 region: CASSLSFTSGRPNEQFF. The CDR3 DNA sequence: TGTGCCAGCAGTTTATCCTTTACTAGCGGGAGGCCCAATGAGCAGTTCTTC. The V gene is TRBV27, the J gene TRBJ2-1; 12 bases are shared with TRBD2. Germline V CDR1 and CDR2: MNHEY, SMNVEV (reference sequence). The CDR3 sequence is 17 residues long. V shed 0 bases, J shed 6 bases, and the junction held 6 bases outside the gene matches.

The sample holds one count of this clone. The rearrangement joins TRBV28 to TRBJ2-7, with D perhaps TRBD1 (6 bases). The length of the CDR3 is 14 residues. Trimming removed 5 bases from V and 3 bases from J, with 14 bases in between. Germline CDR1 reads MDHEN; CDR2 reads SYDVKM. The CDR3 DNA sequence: TGTGCCAGCAGTAACAGGGTATCACTCTACGAGCAGTACTTC. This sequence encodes CASSNRVSLYEQYF.

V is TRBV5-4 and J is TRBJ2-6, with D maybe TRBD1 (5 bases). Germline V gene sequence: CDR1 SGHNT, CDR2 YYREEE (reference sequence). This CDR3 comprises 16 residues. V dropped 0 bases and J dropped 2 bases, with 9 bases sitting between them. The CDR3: CASSLAGNAGANVLTF. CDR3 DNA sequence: TGTGCCAGCAGCTTGGCAGGGAACGCTGGGGCCAACGTCCTGACTTTC.

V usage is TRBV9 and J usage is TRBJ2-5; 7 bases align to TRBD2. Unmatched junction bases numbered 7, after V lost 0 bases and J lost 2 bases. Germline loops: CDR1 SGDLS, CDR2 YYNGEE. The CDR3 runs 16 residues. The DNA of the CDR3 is TGTGCCAGCAGCGTAGACCCAGCGGGGCCGCAAGAGACCCAGTACTTC. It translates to CASSVDPAGPQETQYF.

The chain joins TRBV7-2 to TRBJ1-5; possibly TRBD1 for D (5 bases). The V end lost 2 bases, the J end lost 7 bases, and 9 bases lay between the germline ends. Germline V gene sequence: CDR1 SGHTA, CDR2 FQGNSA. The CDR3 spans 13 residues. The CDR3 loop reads CASSLQGGQPQHF. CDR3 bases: TGTGCCAGCAGCTTACAGGGAGGACAGCCCCAGCATTTT.

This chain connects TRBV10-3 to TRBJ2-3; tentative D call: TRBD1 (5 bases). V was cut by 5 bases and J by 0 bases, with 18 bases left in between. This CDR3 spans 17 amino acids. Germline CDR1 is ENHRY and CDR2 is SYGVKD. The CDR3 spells CAISKPPDRTSTDTQYF. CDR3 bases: TGTGCCATCAGTAAGCCACCCGACAGAACTAGCACAGATACGCAGTATTTT.

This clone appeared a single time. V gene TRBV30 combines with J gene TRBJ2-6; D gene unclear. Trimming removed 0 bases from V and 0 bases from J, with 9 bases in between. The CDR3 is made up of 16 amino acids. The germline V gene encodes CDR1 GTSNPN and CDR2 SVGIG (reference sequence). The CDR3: CAWSVRGGSGANVLTF. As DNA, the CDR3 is TGTGCCTGGAGTGTACGCGGTGGCTCTGGGGCCAACGTCCTGACTTTC.

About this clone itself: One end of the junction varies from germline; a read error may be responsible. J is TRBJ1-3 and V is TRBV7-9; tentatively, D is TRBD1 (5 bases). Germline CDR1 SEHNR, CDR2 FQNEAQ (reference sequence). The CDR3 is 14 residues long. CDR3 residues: CASREGSSENTIYF. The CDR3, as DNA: TGTGCCAGCAGGGAGGGGAGTTCTGAAAACACCATATATTTT. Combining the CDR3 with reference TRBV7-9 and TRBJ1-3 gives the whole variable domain DTGVSQNPRHKITKRGQNVTFRCDPISEHNRLYWYRQTLGQGPEFLTYFQNEAQLEKSRLLSDRFSAERPKGSFSTLEIQRTEQGDSAMYLCASREGSSENTIYFGEGSWLTVV.

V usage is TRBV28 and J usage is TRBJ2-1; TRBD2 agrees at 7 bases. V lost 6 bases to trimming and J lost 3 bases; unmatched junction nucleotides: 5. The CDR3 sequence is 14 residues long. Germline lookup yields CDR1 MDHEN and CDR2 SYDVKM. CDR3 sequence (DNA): TGTGCCAGCAGGAGCGGGGTCTTCTACAATGAGCAGTTCTTC. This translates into CASRSGVFYNEQFF.

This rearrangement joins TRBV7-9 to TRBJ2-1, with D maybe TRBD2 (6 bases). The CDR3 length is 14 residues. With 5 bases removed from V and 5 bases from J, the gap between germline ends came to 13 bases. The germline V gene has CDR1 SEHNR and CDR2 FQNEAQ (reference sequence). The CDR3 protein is CASSGTPKDNEQFF. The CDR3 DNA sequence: TGTGCCAGCAGCGGGACTCCGAAGGACAATGAGCAGTTCTTC.

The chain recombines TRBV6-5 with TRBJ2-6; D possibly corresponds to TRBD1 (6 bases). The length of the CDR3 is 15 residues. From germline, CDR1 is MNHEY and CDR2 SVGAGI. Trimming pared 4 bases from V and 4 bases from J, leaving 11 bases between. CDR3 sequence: CASSLTGSGANVLTF. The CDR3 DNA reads TGTGCCAGCAGTTTAACAGGGTCCGGGGCCAACGTCCTGACTTTC.

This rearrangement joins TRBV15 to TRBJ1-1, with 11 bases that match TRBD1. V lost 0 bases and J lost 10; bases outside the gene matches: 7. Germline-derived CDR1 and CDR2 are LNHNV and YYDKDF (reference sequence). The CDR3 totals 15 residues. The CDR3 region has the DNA TGTGCCACCAGCAGAGAGGTCGGGGACAGGGGGACAGCTTTCTTT. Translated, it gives CATSREVGDRGTAFF.

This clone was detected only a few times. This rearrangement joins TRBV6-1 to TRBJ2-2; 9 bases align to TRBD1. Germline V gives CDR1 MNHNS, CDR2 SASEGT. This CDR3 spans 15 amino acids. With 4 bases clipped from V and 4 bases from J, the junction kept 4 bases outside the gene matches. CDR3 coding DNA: TGTGCCAGCAGTGTCACAGGGGGCTTCACCGGGGAGCTGTTTTTT. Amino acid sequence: CASSVTGGFTGELFF.